Presented here are 10 T cell receptor beta chains from one specimen sequenced in a study of response to subunit inactivated influenza vaccine. MiXCR was run by TCRdb on the RT-PCR reads, yielding one entry per CDR3 protein. Among hundreds of thousands of distinct CDR3 sequences listed, 12% to 15% were seen once. This specimen consisted of PBMCs from blood, obtained 14 to 15 days before vaccination. Receptor source: a man aged 50 to 60 who received an inactivated influenza vaccine.

The chain couples TRBV6-5 to TRBJ2-1, with 10 bases identical to TRBD2. V gave up 2 bases and J gave up 7 bases; unmatched junction bases: 5. Germline V gene sequence: CDR1 MNHEY, CDR2 SVGAGI. This CDR3 has 15 residues. This chain's CDR3 is CASSYGGLASNEQFF. CDR3 in DNA: TGTGCCAGCAGTTACGGGGGACTAGCGAGTAATGAGCAGTTCTTC.

In this sample, this clonotype turned up a few times. V is TRBV5-1 and J is TRBJ2-2; no firm D call. Germline CDR1 SGHRS, CDR2 YFSETQ. This CDR3 has 15 residues. Trimming stripped 2 bases from V and 5 bases from J, with 13 bases between. The CDR3 is CASSFVSSETGELFF. The CDR3 DNA sequence: TGCGCCAGCAGCTTCGTCAGCTCGGAGACCGGGGAGCTGTTTTTT.

This clonotype appeared a few times. The chain has TRBV11-2 and TRBJ2-1, with 7 bases identical to TRBD1. The germline CDR1 and CDR2 sequences are SGHAT and FQNNGV. CDR3 length: 16 residues. With 5 bases clipped from V and 2 bases from J, the junction kept 9 bases outside the gene matches. The CDR3 loop is CASSQHRDSAYNEQFF. The CDR3 nucleotides read TGTGCCAGCAGCCAGCACCGGGACAGTGCCTACAATGAGCAGTTCTTC.

A few counts support this clonotype. The chain couples TRBV12-3 or TRBV12-4 to TRBJ1-4, with D hard to call. The V end lost 4 bases, the J end lost 10 bases, and 10 bases lay between the germline ends. The CDR3 length is 12 residues. The DNA for the CDR3 is TGTGCCAGCAGTTCGAGTTCTGGAAAACTGTTTTTT. Translation: CASSSSSGKLFF.

The chain combines TRBV28 with TRBJ2-1; D unclear. The ends were cut back, 2 bases at V and 0 bases at J, with 8 bases in the middle. The CDR3 extends over 15 amino acids. Germline V gene data show CDR1 as MDHEN and CDR2 as SYDVKM. The CDR3 region has the DNA TGTGCCAGCAGTTTAGTCCGGCCCTCCTACAATGAGCAGTTCTTC. Translating gives CASSLVRPSYNEQFF.

V is TRBV10-3 and J is TRBJ2-5; 11 bases fit TRBD2. J lost 1 base, V lost 9 bases, and 4 bases had no gene match. This CDR3 is built from 14 residues. From germline, CDR1 is ENHRY and CDR2 SYGVKD. The CDR3 loop reads CAISGTSGQETQYF. In DNA form, the CDR3 reads TGTGCCATTTCCGGGACTAGCGGCCAAGAGACCCAGTACTTC.

V usage is TRBV14 and J usage is TRBJ2-2; 11 bases fit TRBD2. CDR3 length: 17 amino acids. The germline gives CDR1 SGHDN, CDR2 FVKESK. V gave up 3 bases and J gave up 5 bases; unmatched junction bases: 8. CDR3 region: CASSQIRTSGSTGELFF. CDR3 sequence (DNA): TGTGCCAGCAGCCAGATAAGGACTAGCGGGTCTACCGGGGAGCTGTTTTTT.

This clonotype was recorded many times. The chain joins TRBV20-1 to TRBJ2-2, with a possible D match to TRBD1 (5 bases). The CDR3 has 15 residues. V gave up 0 bases and J gave up 6 bases, with 14 bases separating them. Germline-derived CDR1 and CDR2 are DFQATT and SNEGSKA (reference sequence). The CDR3 loop is CSARDHQGKAGELFF. DNA of the CDR3: TGCAGTGCTAGAGATCATCAGGGAAAGGCCGGGGAGCTGTTTTTT.

The gene calls are TRBV5-1 and TRBJ2-7, with TRBD1 matching over 7 bases. Germline CDR1 reads SGHRS; CDR2 reads YFSETQ. The length of the CDR3 is 14 residues. With 4 bases clipped from V and 2 bases from J, the junction kept 6 bases outside the gene matches. The CDR3 loop reads CASSLGQVTYEQYF. CDR3 DNA: TGCGCCAGCAGCCTCGGACAGGTTACCTACGAGCAGTACTTC. Supplemented by reference TRBV5-1 and TRBJ2-7, the full variable domain reads KAGVTQTPRYLIKTRGQQVTLSCSPISGHRSVSWYQQTPGQGLQFLFEYFSETQRNKGNFPGRFSGRQFSNSRSEMNVSTLELGDSALYLCASSLGQVTYEQYFGPGTRLTVT.

This clonotype was counted between two and nine times. The chain joins TRBV30 to TRBJ1-6, with TRBD1 matching over 7 bases. V shed 2 bases and J 8 bases; nucleotides not matched to a gene: 9. Germline CDR1 GTSNPN, CDR2 SVGIG (reference sequence). This CDR3 contains 15 residues. The CDR3 region is CAWSPPTGSDSPLHF. CDR3 bases: TGTGCCTGGAGTCCACCGACAGGGTCGGATTCACCCCTCCACTTT.